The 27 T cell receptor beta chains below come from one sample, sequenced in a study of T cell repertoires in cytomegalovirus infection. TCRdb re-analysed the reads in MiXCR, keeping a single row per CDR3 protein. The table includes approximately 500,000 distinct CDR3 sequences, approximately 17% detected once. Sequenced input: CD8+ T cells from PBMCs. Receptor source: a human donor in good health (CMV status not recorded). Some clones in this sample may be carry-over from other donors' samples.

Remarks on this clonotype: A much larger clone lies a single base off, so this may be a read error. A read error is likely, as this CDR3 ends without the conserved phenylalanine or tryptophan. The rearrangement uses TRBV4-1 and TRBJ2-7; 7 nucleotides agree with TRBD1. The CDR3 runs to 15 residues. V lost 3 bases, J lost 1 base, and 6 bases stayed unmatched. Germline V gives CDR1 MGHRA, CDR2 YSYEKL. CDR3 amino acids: CASSQGVTGSYEQYL. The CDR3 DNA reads TGCGCCAGCAGCCAGGGGGTGACAGGGTCCTACGAGCAGTACTTA.

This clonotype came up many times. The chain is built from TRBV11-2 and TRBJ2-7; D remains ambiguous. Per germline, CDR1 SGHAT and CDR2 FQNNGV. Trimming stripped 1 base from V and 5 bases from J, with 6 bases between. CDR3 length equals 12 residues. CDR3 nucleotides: TGTGCCAGCAGCTTAGGGGCCCACGAGCAGTACTTC. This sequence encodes CASSLGAHEQYF.

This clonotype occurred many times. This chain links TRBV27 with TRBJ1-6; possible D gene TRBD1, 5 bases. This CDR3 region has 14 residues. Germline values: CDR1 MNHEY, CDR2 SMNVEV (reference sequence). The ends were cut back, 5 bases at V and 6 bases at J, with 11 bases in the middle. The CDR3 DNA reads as TGTGCCAGCAGTCACCGGGGGTTTAATTCACCCCTCCACTTT. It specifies CASSHRGFNSPLHF.

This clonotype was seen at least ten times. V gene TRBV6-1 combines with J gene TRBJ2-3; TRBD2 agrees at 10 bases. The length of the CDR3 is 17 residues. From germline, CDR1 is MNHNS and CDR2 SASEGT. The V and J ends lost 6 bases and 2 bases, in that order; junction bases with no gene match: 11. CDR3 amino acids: CASRKVAGGAFTDTQYF. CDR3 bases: TGTGCCAGCAGGAAAGTAGCGGGAGGAGCTTTCACAGATACGCAGTATTTT.

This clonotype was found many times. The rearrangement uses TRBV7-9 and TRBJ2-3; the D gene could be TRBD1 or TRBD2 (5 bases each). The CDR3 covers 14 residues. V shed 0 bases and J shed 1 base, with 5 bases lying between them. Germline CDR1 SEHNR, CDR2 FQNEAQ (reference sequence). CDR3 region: CASSLAGRTDTQYF. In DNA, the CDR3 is TGTGCCAGCAGCTTAGCGGGACGCACAGATACGCAGTATTTT.

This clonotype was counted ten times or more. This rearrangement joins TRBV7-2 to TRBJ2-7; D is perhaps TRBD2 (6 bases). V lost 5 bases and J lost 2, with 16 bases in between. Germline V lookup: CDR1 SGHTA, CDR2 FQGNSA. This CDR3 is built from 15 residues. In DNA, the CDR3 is TGTGCCAGCAGCCTCTGGATGGGGACTGCCTACGAGCAGTACTTC. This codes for CASSLWMGTAYEQYF.

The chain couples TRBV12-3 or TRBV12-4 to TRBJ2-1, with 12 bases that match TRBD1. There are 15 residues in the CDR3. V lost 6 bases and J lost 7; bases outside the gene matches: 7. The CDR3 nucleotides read TGTGCCAGCAGAAGACCGGGACAGGGGGCGAATGAGCAGTTCTTC. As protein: CASRRPGQGANEQFF.

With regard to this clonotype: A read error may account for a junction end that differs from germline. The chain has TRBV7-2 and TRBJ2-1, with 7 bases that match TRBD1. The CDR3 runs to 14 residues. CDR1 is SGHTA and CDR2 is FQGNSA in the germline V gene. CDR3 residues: CASSSTGFYNDQFF. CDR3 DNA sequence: TGTGCCAGCAGCTCGACAGGGTTCTACAATGATCAGTTCTTC. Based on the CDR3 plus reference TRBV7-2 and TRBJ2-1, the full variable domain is GAGVSQSPSNKVTEKGKDVELRCDPISGHTALYWYRQSLGQGLEFLIYFQGNSAPDKSGLPSDRFSAERTGGSVSTLTIQRTQQEDSAVYLCASSSTGFYNDQFFGPGTRLTVL.

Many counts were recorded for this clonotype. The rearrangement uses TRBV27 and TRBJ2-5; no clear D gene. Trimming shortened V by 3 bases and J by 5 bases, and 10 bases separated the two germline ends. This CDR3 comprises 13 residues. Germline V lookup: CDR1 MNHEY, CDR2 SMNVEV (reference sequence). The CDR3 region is CASSLGTDETQYF. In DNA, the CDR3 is TGTGCCAGCAGTTTGGGAACGGACGAGACCCAGTACTTC.

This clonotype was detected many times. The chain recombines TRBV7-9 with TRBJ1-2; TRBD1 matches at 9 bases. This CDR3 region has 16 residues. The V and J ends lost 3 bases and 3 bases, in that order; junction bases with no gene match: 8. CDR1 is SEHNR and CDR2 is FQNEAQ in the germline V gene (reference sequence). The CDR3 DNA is TGTGCCAGCAGCTTCGTACTAACAGGGGGCGACTATGGCTACACCTTC. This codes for CASSFVLTGGDYGYTF. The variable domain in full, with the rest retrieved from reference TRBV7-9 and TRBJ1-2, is DTGVSQNPRHKITKRGQNVTFRCDPISEHNRLYWYRQTLGQGPEFLTYFQNEAQLEKSRLLSDRFSAERPKGSFSTLEIQRTEQGDSAMYLCASSFVLTGGDYGYTFGSGTRLTVV.

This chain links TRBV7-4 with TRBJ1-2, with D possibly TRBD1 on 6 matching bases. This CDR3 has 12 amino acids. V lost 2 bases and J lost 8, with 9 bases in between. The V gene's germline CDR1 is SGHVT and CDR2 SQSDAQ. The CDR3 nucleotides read TGTGCCAGCAGCTTAATCAGGGGAGGCTACACCTTC. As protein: CASSLIRGGYTF.

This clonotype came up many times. CDR3 nucleotides: TGTGCCAGCAGCCCCGATCACAGGGGTAAAAAGAACACTGAAGCTTTCTTT. Translating it yields CASSPDHRGKKNTEAFF. This chain links TRBV7-9 with TRBJ1-1; 7 nucleotides agree with TRBD1. Trimming removed 5 bases from V and 1 base from J; junction bases left unmatched: 13. Looked up from germline, CDR1 is SEHNR and CDR2 is FQNEAQ (reference sequence). This CDR3 region has 17 residues.

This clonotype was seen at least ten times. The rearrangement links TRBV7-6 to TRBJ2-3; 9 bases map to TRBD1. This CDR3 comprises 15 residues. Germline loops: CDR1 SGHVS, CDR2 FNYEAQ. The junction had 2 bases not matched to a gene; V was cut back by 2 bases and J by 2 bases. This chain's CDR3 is CASSLRDRVTDTQYF. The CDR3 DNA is TGTGCCAGCAGCTTACGGGACAGGGTCACAGATACGCAGTATTTT.

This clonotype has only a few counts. The CDR3 sequence: CASSSLLAGGRNEQFF. CDR3 nucleotides: TGTGCCAGCAGTTCGTTACTAGCGGGAGGACGAAATGAGCAGTTCTTC. This rearrangement joins TRBV27 to TRBJ2-1; 12 bases fit TRBD2. The CDR3 sequence is 16 residues long. V gave up 4 bases and J gave up 7 bases; unmatched junction bases: 8. Germline assignment: CDR1 MNHEY and CDR2 SMNVEV (reference sequence).

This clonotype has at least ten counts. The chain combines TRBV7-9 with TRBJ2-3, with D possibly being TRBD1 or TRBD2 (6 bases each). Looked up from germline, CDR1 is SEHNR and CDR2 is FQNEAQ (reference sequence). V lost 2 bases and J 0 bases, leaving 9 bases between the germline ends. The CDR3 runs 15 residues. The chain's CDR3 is CASSLRGESTDTQYF. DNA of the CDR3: TGTGCCAGCAGCTTAAGGGGGGAGAGCACAGATACGCAGTATTTT.

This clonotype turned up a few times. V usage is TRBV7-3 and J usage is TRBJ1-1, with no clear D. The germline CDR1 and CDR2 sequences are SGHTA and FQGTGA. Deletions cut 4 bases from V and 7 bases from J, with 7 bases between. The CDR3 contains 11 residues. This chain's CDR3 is CASSSTGEAFF. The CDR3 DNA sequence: TGTGCCAGCAGCTCTACGGGTGAAGCTTTCTTT. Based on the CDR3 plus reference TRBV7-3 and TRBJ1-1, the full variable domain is GAGVSQTPSNKVTEKGKYVELRCDPISGHTALYWYRQSLGQGPEFLIYFQGTGAADDSGLPNDRFFAVRPEGSVSTLKIQRTERGDSAVYLCASSSTGEAFFGQGTRLTVV.

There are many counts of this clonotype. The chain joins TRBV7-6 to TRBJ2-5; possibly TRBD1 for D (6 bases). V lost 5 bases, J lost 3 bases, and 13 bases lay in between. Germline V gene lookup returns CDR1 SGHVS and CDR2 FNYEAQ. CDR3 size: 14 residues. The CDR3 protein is CASSPGQMKETQYF. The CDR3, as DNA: TGTGCCAGCAGCCCTGGACAGATGAAAGAGACCCAGTACTTC.

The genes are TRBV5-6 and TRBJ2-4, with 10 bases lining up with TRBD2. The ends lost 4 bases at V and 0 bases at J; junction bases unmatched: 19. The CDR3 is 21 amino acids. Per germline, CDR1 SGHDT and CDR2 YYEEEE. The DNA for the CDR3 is TGTGCCAGCAGCCGGACTAGCGGTGGGATGCCACAATTCGCAGCCAAAAACATTCAGTACTTC. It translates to CASSRTSGGMPQFAAKNIQYF.

In DNA, the CDR3 is TGTGCCAGCAGCGCCGAGGGGGGTGAGCAGTTCTTC. This gives the protein CASSAEGGEQFF. The chain combines TRBV9 with TRBJ2-1, with D perhaps assigned TRBD1 or TRBD2 (6 bases each). Germline values: CDR1 SGDLS, CDR2 YYNGEE. The CDR3 covers 12 residues. V gave up 3 bases and J gave up 9 bases, with 10 bases separating them. Variable domain in full (rest from reference TRBV9 and TRBJ2-1): DSGVTQTPKHLITATGQRVTLRCSPRSGDLSVYWYQQSLDQGLQFLIQYYNGEERAKGNILERFSAQQFPDLHSELNLSSLELGDSALYFCASSAEGGEQFFGPGTRLTVL.

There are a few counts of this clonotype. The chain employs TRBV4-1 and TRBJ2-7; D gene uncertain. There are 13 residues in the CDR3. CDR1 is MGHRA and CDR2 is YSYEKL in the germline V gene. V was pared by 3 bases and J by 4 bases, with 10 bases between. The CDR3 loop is CASSHADSYEQYF. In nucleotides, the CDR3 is TGCGCCAGCAGCCATGCCGACTCATACGAGCAGTACTTC.

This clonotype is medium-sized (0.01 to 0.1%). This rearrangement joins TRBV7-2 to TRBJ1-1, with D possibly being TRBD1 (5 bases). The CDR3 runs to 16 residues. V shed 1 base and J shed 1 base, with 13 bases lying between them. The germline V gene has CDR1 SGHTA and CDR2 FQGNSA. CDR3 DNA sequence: TGTGCCAGCAGCTTAGATTCTAGGGGCTCGAACACTGAAGCTTTCTTT. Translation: CASSLDSRGSNTEAFF.

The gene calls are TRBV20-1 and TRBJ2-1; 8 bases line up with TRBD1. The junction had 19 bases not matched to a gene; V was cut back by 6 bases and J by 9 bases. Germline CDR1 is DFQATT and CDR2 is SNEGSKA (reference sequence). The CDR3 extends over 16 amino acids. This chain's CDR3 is CSATTDRGVLGLEQFF. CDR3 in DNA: TGCAGTGCAACGACCGACAGGGGAGTGTTAGGTCTTGAGCAGTTCTTC.

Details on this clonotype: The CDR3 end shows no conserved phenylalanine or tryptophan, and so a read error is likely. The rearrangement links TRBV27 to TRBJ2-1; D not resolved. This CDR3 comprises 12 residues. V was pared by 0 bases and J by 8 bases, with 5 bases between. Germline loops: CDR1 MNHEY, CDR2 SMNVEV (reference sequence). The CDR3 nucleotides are TGTGCCAGCAGTTTATCCCGGGATGAGCAGTTCTTA. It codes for CASSLSRDEQFL.

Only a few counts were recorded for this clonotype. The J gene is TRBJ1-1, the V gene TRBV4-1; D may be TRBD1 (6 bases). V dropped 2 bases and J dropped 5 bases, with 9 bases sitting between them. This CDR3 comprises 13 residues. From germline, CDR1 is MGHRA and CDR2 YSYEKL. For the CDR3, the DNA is TGCGCCAGCAGCCAACCCCAGGGGACTGAAGCTTTCTTT. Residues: CASSQPQGTEAFF.

This chain's CDR3 is CASSPGTAKRIAGAPYEQYF. Here the CDR3 DNA reads TGTGCCAGCAGTCCGGGGACCGCGAAGAGAATAGCGGGGGCCCCCTACGAGCAGTACTTC. The V and J genes are TRBV6-6 and TRBJ2-7; 9 nucleotides match TRBD2. The trim removed 5 bases at V and 2 bases at J, leaving 22 bases unmatched. The germline gives CDR1 MNHNY, CDR2 SVGAGI (reference sequence). This CDR3 has 20 residues.

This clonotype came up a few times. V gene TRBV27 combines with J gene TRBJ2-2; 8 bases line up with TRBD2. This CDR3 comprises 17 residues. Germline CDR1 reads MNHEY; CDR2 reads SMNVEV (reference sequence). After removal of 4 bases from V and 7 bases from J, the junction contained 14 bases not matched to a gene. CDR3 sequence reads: CASSSIAGPLRVGELFF. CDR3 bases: TGTGCCAGCAGTTCCATAGCGGGACCACTCAGGGTCGGGGAGCTGTTTTTT.

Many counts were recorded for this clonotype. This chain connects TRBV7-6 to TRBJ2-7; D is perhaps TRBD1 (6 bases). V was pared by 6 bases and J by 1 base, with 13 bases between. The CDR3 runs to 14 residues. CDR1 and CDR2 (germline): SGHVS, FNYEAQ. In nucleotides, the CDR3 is TGTGCCAGCAGGGCCCACAGGGATTCCTACGAGCAGTACTTC. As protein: CASRAHRDSYEQYF.